These 12 T cell receptor beta chains came from one sample sequenced in a study of T cell responses to AZD1222 COVID-19 vaccine. Some clones are missing from TCRdb's copy, which holds only in-frame ones; the method was immunoSEQ multiplex PCR. The profile shows 120,000 to 150,000 clones, just over 90% of them singletons. This specimen consisted of peripheral blood, obtained on day 0 of AZD1222 vaccination. These receptors all come from an adult in good health.

V is TRBV7-7 and J is TRBJ2-1, with 10 positions matching TRBD1. The CDR3 is 15 residues long. Germline CDR1 SSHAT, CDR2 FNYEAQ (reference sequence). Trimming took 5 bases from V and 4 from J; bases not matched to a gene: 5. The CDR3 sequence is CASSLRQGAYNEQFF. DNA for the CDR3: TGTGCCAGCAGCCTTCGACAGGGGGCATACAATGAGCAGTTCTTC.

The V and J genes are TRBV12-2 and TRBJ2-2; the table's D call TRBD2 went unverified against the DNA. TRBV12-2 is deemed a pseudogene. This CDR3 region has 15 residues. The DNA for the CDR3 is TGTGCAAGTCGCTTGGGAGGGTCCAACACCGGGGAGCTGTTTTTT. It codes for CASRLGGSNTGELFF.

This chain links TRBV23-1 with TRBJ1-4; 7 bases agree with TRBD1. TRBV23-1 is classed as an ORF, of uncertain function. V shed 3 bases and J 3 bases; nucleotides not matched to a gene: 4. The CDR3 has 15 residues. The CDR3 sequence is CASSQVGTANEKLFF. For the CDR3, the DNA is TGCGCCAGCAGTCAGGTCGGGACAGCTAATGAAAAACTGTTTTTT.

The chain links TRBV10-3 to TRBJ2-2; D may match TRBD1 or TRBD2 (6 bases each). This CDR3 is built from 17 residues. Trimming left V 8 bases short and J 0 bases short, with 19 bases between. Germline V gene data show CDR1 as ENHRY and CDR2 as SYGVKD. CDR3 bases: TGTGCCATCTCCCCTAGGGGGACTTCAACGAACACCGGGGAGCTGTTTTTT. Translating gives CAISPRGTSTNTGELFF.

The chain couples TRBV7-9 to TRBJ2-2; the match to TRBD2 covers 9 bases. Per the germline V gene, CDR1 is SEHNR and CDR2 is FQNEAQ (reference sequence). The length of the CDR3 is 16 residues. V lost 5 bases and J lost 0; bases outside the gene matches: 4. Here the CDR3 reads CASSHIAGANTGELFF. The CDR3 DNA reads as TGTGCCAGCAGCCACATAGCGGGGGCGAACACCGGGGAGCTGTTTTTT.

The chain recombines TRBV7-9 with TRBJ2-7; the match to TRBD2 covers 9 bases. Looked up from germline, CDR1 is SEHNR and CDR2 is FQNEAQ (reference sequence). The ends lost 5 bases at V and 0 bases at J; junction bases unmatched: 8. The CDR3 extends over 16 amino acids. CDR3 in amino acids: CASSPTGTSRSYEQYF. For the CDR3, the DNA is TGTGCCAGCAGCCCGACCGGGACTAGCCGCTCCTACGAGCAGTACTTC.

The count of this clone is one. The chain links TRBV12-3 or TRBV12-4 to TRBJ2-3; D not resolved. Trimming pared 3 bases from V and 3 bases from J, leaving 7 bases between. The CDR3 covers 13 residues. CDR3 nucleotide sequence: TGTGCCAGCAGTTTGGGTAGGACAGATACGCAGTATTTT. It encodes CASSLGRTDTQYF.

V usage is TRBV7-2 and J usage is TRBJ2-3; D possibly matches TRBD1 or TRBD2 (5 bases each). CDR3 length equals 18 residues. Germline V gene data show CDR1 as SGHTA and CDR2 as FQGNSA. Between the trimmed V and J ends, which lost 0 bases and 3 bases, there was a span of 19 bases. The chain's CDR3 is CASSLARIRLGTTDTQYF. CDR3 DNA: TGTGCCAGCAGCTTAGCGCGGATCAGGTTAGGGACGACAGATACGCAGTATTTT.

The rearrangement joins TRBV7-3 to TRBJ2-7; 12 nucleotides agree with TRBD2. CDR1 is SGHTA, CDR2 FQGTGA, per germline. Trimming cost V 3 bases and J 0 bases; bases outside gene matches: 6. The CDR3 contains 17 residues. The CDR3 bases are TGTGCCAGCAGCTTGGGGCTAGCGGGAGGGTACTCCTACGAGCAGTACTTC. Protein product: CASSLGLAGGYSYEQYF.

This rearrangement joins TRBV7-9 to TRBJ1-1, with D unresolved. V dropped 5 bases and J dropped 1 base, with 11 bases sitting between them. The germline V gene has CDR1 SEHNR and CDR2 FQNEAQ (reference sequence). The CDR3 contains 14 residues. The CDR3 nucleotides read TGTGCCAGCAGCCTGTTTAGTCAGAACACTGAAGCTTTCTTT. Protein sequence: CASSLFSQNTEAFF. Full variable domain (rest looked up from reference TRBV7-9 and TRBJ1-1): DTGVSQNPRHKITKRGQNVTFRCDPISEHNRLYWYRQTLGQGPEFLTYFQNEAQLEKSRLLSDRFSAERPKGSFSTLEIQRTEQGDSAMYLCASSLFSQNTEAFFGQGTRLTVV.

The V gene is TRBV11-3, the J gene TRBJ1-2; weak D call: TRBD1 (6 bases). The ends were cut back, 5 bases at V and 14 bases at J, with 18 bases in the middle. CDR1 is SGHNT, CDR2 YENEEA, per germline. The length of the CDR3 is 12 residues. The CDR3 here is CASSTHSGAVTF. CDR3 nucleotide sequence: TGTGCCAGCAGCACACACTCGGGGGCGGTAACCTTC.

CDR3 nucleotide sequence: TGCGCCAGCAGCCAAGAGCTCCCCCCCGGAAACACCATATATTTT. Amino acid sequence: CASSQELPPGNTIYF. This chain links TRBV4-3 with TRBJ1-3, with D uncertain. This CDR3 has 15 residues. CDR1 is LGHNA and CDR2 is YSLEER in the germline V gene. The V end lost 0 bases, the J end lost 4 bases, and 10 bases lay between the germline ends.